Listed here are 5 T cell receptor beta chains from one sample, sequenced in a study of Graves' ophthalmopathy and Graves' hyperthyroidism. CDR3 regions of TCR beta were amplified from RNA transcripts. The first-round RT-PCR employed HTBI primers together with the Qiagen OneStep RT-PCR kit. A multiplex PCR was then performed as the second round. TCRdb re-called the multiplex PCR reads with MiXCR, one entry per CDR3 protein. The repertoire has about 1.1 million distinct CDR3 sequences, roughly 35% of them found once; the top ten carry approximately 10%. Sequencing was done on a sample of peripheral blood or thyroid tissue (not recorded which). The receptors were sampled from an adult man with Graves' hyperthyroidism.

This clonotype was picked up many times. The chain has TRBV29-1 and TRBJ1-4, with TRBD1 identical over 7 bases. With 4 bases clipped from V and 7 bases from J, the junction kept 9 bases outside the gene matches. The CDR3 extends over 14 amino acids. Germline lookup yields CDR1 SQVTM and CDR2 ANQGSEA. The CDR3 reads CSVGTRRDSEKLFF. The CDR3 DNA sequence: TGCAGCGTTGGAACTCGGAGGGACAGTGAAAAACTGTTTTTT.

This chain links TRBV25-1 with TRBJ1-1; TRBD1 is a possible D gene (5 bases). There are 15 residues in the CDR3. CDR1 is MGHDK, CDR2 SYGVNS, per germline. V lost 5 bases, J lost 5 bases, and 18 bases lay in between. The CDR3, as DNA: TGTGCCAGCAGTTTAATCCCTCTGAAGGGGACTGAAGCTTTCTTT. Translated, it gives CASSLIPLKGTEAFF.

This clonotype appeared many times. The CDR3 sequence: CASSVTDIRGSPLHF. The CDR3 nucleotides are TGTGCCAGCAGCGTAACAGATATTCGTGGTTCACCCCTCCACTTT. V usage is TRBV9 and J usage is TRBJ1-6; no definite D call. CDR3 length equals 15 residues. V was trimmed by 1 base and J by 9 bases, leaving 14 bases between them. CDR1 is SGDLS, CDR2 YYNGEE, per germline.

In its sample, this clonotype was seen many times. This sequence joins TRBV20-1 and TRBJ1-1; perhaps TRBD1 as D (6 bases). V lost 2 bases, J lost 1 base, and 11 bases lay in between. There are 14 residues in the CDR3. Germline CDR1 and CDR2: DFQATT and SNEGSKA (reference sequence). The CDR3 loop is CSARTLQGNTEAFF. CDR3 coding DNA: TGCAGTGCTAGAACGCTACAGGGGAACACTGAAGCTTTCTTT.

Many counts were recorded for this clonotype. This chain links TRBV6-5 with TRBJ1-1, with D possibly being TRBD1 (5 bases). CDR3 length: 14 residues. The ends were cut back, 5 bases at V and 1 base at J, with 11 bases in the middle. Germline V lookup: CDR1 MNHEY, CDR2 SVGAGI. The CDR3 is CASSPAGGNTEAFF. The DNA for the CDR3 is TGTGCCAGCAGTCCGGCGGGGGGGAACACTGAAGCTTTCTTT.